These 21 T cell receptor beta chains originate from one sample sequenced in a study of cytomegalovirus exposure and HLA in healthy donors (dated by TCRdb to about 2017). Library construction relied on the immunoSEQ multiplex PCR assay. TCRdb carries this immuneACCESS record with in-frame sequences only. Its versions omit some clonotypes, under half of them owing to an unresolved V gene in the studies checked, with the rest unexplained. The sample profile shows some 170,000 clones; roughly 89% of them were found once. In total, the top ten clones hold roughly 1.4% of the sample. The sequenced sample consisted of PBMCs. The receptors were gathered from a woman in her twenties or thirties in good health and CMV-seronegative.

The CDR3 region is CASSTYLTGELFF. For the CDR3, the DNA is TGTGCCAGCAGTACCTATTTAACCGGGGAGCTGTTTTTT. The chain employs TRBV2 and TRBJ2-2; D ambiguous. CDR1 SNHLY and CDR2 FYNNEI come from the germline V gene. V dropped 5 bases and J dropped 5 bases, with 9 bases sitting between them. The CDR3 is 13 residues long.

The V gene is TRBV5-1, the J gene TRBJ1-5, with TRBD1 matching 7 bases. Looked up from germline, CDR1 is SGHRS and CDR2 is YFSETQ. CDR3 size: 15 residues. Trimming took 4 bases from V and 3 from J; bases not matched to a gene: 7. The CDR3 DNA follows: TGCGCCAGCAGCCCCGGGGACAGCTCCAATCAGCCCCAGCATTTT. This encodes CASSPGDSSNQPQHF.

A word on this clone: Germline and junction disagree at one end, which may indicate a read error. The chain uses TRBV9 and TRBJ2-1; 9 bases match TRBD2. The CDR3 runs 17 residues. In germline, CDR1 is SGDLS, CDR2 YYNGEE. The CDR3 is CASSVTLKRGAYNEQFF. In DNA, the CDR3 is TGTGCCAGCAGCGTAACCCTGAAGCGGGGGGCCTATAATGAGCAGTTCTTC.

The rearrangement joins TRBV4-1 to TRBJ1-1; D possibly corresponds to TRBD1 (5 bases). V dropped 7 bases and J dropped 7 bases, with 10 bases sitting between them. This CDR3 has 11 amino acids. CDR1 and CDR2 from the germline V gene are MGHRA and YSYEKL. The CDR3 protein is CASTSGVEAFF. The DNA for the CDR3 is TGCGCCAGCACCTCGGGGGTTGAAGCTTTCTTT.

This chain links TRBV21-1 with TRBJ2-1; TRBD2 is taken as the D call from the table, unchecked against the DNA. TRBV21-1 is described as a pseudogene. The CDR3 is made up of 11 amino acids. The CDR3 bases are TGTGCCAGCAGCAAACGTAGTGAGCAGTTCTTC. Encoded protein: CASSKRSEQFF.

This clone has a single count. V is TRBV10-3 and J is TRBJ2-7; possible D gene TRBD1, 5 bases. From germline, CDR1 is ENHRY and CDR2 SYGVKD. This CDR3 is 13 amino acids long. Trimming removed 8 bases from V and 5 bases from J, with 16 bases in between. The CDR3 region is CAIQRAGLDEQYF. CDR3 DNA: TGTGCCATCCAAAGGGCAGGGTTGGACGAGCAGTACTTC.

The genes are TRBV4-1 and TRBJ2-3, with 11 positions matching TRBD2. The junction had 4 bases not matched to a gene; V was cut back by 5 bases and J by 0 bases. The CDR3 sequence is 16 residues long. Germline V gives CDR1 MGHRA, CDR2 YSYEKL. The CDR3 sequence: CASSASGGKSTDTQYF. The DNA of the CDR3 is TGCGCCAGCAGCGCTAGCGGGGGGAAAAGCACAGATACGCAGTATTTT.

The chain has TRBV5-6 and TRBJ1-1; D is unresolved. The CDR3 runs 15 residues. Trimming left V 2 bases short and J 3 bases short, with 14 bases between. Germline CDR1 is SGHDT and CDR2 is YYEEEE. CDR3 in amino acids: CASSFIEVSYTEAFF. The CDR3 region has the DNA TGTGCCAGCAGCTTTATTGAGGTGTCGTACACTGAAGCTTTCTTT.

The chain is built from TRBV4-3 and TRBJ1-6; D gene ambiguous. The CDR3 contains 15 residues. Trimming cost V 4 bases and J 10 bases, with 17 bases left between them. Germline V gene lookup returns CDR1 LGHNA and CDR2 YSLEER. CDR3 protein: CASSPTKRLMSPLHF. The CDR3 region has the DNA TGCGCCAGCAGCCCAACAAAGAGGTTGATGTCACCCCTCCACTTT.

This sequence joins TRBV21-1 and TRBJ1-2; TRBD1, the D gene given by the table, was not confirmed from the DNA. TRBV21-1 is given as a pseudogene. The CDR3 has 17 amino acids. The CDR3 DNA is TGTGCCAGCAGCAATCCCCTGCCGGGACAGGGAACCTATGGCTACACCTTC. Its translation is CASSNPLPGQGTYGYTF.

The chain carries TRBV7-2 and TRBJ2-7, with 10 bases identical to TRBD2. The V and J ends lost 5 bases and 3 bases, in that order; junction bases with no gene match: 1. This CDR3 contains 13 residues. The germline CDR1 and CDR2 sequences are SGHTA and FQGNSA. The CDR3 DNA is TGTGCCAGCAGCGCTAGCGGGGGCTACGAGCAGTACTTC. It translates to CASSASGGYEQYF.

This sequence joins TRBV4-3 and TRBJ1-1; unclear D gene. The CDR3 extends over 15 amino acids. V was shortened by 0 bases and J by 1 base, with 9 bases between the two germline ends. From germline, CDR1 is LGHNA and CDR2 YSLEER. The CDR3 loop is CASSQEARGNTEAFF. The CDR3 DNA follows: TGCGCCAGCAGCCAAGAAGCCAGAGGGAACACTGAAGCTTTCTTT.

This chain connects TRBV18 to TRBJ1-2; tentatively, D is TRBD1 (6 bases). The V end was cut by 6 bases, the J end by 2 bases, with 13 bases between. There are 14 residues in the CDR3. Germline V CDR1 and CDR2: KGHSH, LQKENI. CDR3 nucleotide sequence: TGTGCCAGCTCCCGGACAGTCGCCAACTATGGCTACACCTTC. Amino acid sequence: CASSRTVANYGYTF.

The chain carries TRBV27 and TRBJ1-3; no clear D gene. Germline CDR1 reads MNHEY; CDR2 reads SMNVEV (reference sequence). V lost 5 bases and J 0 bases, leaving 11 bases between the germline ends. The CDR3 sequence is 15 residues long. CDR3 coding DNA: TGTGCCAGCAGTCTGACTTTTAGCTCTGGAAACACCATATATTTT. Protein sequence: CASSLTFSSGNTIYF.

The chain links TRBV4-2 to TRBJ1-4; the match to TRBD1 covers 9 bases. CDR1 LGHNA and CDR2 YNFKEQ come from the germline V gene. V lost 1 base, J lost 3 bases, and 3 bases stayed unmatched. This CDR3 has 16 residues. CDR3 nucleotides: TGTGCCAGCAGCCAAGTCACAGGGGGCTCTAATGAAAAACTGTTTTTT. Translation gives CASSQVTGGSNEKLFF.

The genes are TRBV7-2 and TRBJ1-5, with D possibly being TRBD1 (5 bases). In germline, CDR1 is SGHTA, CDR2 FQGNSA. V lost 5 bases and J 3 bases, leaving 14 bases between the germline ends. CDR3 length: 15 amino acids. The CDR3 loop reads CASSPLTGPNQPQHF. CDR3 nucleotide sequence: TGTGCCAGCAGCCCTCTAACAGGCCCCAATCAGCCCCAGCATTTT.

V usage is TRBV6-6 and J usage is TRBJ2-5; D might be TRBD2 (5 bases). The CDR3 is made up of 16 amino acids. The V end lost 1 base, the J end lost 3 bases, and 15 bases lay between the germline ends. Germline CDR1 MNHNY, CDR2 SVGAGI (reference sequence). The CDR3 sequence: CASSYFARGDEETQYF. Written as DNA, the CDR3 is TGTGCCAGCAGTTACTTTGCCCGGGGAGATGAAGAGACCCAGTACTTC.

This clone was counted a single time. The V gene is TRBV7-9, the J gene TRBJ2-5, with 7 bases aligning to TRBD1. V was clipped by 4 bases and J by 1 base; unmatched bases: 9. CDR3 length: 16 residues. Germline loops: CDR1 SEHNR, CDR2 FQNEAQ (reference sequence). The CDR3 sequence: CASSSPTQGTQETQYF. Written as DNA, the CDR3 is TGTGCCAGCAGCTCACCAACACAGGGGACCCAAGAGACCCAGTACTTC.

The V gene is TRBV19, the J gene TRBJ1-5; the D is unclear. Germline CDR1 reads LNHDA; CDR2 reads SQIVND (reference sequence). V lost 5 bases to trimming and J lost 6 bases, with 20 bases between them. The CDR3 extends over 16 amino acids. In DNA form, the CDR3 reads TGTGCCAGTAGTTCAGCTTCGGTCGGAGCGGGTCAGCCCCAGCATTTT. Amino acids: CASSSASVGAGQPQHF.

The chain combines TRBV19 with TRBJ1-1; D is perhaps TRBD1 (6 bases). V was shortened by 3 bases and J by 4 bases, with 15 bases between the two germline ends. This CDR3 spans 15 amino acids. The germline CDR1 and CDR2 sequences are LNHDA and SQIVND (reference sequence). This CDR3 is CASSMWATGSTEAFF. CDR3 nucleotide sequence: TGTGCCAGTAGTATGTGGGCCACAGGGAGCACTGAAGCTTTCTTT.

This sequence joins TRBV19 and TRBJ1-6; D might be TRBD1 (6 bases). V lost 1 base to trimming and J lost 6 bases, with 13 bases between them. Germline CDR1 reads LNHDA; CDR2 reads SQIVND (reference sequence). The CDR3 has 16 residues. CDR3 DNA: TGTGCCAGTAGTATAGGTTCGGGACACTCTAATTCACCCCTCCACTTT. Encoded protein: CASSIGSGHSNSPLHF.